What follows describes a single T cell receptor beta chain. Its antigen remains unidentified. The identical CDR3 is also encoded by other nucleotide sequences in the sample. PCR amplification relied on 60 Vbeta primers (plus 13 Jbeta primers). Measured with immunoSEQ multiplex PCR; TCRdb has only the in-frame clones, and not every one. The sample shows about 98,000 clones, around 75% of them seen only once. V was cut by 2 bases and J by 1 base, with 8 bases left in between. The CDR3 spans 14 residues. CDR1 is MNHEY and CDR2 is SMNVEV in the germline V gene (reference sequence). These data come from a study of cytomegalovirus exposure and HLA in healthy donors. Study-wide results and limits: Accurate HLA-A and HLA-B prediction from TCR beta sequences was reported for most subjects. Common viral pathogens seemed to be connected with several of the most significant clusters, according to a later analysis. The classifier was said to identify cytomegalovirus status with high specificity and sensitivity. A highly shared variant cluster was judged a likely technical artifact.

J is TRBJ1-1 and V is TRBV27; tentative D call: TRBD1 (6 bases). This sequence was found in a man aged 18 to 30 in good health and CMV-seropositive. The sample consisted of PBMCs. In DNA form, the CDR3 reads TGTGCCAGCAGTTTAGGGGGGGCGAACACTGAAGCTTTCTTT. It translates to CASSLGGANTEAFF.